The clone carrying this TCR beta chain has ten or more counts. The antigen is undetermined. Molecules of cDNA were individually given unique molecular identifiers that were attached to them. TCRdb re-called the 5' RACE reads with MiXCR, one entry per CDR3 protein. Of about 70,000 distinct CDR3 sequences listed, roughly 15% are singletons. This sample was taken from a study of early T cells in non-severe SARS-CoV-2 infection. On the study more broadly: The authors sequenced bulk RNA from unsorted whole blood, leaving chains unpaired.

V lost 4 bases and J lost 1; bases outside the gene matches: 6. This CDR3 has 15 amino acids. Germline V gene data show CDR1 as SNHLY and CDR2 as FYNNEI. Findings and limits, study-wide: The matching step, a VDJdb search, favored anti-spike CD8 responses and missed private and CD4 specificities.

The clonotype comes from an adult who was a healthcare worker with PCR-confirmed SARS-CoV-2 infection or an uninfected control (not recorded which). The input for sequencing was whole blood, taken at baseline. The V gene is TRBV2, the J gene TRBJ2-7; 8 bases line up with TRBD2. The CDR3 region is CASSAWPSGSYEQYF. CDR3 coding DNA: TGTGCCAGCAGTGCGTGGCCTAGCGGGTCCTACGAGCAGTACTTC.